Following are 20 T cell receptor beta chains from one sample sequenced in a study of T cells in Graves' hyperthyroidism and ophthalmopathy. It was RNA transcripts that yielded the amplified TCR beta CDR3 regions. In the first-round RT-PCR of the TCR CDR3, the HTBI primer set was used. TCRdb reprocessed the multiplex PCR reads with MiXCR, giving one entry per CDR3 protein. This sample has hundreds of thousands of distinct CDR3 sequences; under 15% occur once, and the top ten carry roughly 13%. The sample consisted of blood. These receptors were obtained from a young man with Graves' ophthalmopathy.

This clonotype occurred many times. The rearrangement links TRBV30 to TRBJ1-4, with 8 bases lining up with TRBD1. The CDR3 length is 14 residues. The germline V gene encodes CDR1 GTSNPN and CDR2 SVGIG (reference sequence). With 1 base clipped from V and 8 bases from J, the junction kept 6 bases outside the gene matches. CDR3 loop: CAWSEDRVREKLFF. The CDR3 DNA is TGTGCCTGGAGTGAGGACAGGGTCCGGGAAAAACTGTTTTTT.

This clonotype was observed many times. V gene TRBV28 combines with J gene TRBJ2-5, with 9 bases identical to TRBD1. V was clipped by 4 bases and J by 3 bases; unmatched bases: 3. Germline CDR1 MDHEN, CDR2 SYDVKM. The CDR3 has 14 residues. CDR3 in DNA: TGTGCCAGCAGTTCGGGACAGGGCGAAGAGACCCAGTACTTC. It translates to CASSSGQGEETQYF.

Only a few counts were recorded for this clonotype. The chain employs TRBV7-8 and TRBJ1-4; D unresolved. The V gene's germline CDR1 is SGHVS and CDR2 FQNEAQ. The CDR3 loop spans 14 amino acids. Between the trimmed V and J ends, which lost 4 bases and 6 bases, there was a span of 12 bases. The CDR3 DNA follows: TGTGCCAGCAGCTGGAGGACTTCGTATGAAAAACTGTTTTTT. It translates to CASSWRTSYEKLFF. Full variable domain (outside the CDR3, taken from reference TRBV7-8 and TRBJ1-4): GAGVSQSPRYKVAKRGQDVALRCDPISGHVSLFWYQQALGQGPEFLTYFQNEAQLDKSGLPSDRFFAERPEGSVSTLKIQRTQQEDSAVYLCASSWRTSYEKLFFGSGTQLSVL.

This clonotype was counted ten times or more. The CDR3 reads CASSLNPYEQYF. Written as DNA, the CDR3 is TGTGCCAGCAGCTTAAACCCCTACGAGCAGTACTTC. This chain uses TRBV7-9 with TRBJ2-7, with D unresolved. The CDR3 sequence is 12 residues long. Trimming took off 2 bases at V and 2 bases at J, with 4 bases between the two ends. Germline-derived CDR1 and CDR2 are SEHNR and FQNEAQ (reference sequence).

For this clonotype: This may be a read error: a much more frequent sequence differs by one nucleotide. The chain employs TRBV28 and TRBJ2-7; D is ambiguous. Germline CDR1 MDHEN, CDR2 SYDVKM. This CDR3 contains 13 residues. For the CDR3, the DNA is TGTGCCGGCAGCCCCGGGCTCACCTACGAGCAGTACTTC. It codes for CAGSPGLTYEQYF.

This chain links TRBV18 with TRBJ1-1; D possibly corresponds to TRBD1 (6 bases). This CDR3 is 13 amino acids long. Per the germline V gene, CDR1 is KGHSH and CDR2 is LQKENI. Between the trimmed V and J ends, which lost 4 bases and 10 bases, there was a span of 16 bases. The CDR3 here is CASSQNREGGAFF. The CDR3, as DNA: TGTGCCAGCTCACAAAACAGGGAAGGGGGAGCTTTCTTT.

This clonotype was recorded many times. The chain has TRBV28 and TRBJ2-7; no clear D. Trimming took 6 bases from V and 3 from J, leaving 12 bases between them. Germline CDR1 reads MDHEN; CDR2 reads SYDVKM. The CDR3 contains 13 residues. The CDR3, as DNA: TGTGCCAGCAGACTCGAAGGGATCTACGAGCAGTACTTC. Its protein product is CASRLEGIYEQYF.

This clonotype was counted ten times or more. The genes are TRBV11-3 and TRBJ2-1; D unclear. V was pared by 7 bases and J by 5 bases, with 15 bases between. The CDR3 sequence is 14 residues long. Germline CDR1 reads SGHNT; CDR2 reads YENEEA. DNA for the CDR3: TGTGCCAGCAACATTATCCTTGTCCACAATGAGCAGTTCTTC. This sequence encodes CASNIILVHNEQFF.

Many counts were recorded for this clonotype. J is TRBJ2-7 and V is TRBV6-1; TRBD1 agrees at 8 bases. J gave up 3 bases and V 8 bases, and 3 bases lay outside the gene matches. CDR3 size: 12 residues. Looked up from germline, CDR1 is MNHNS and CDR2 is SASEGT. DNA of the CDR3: TGTGCCAGCCGGGACAGGTTCTACGAGCAGTACTTC. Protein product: CASRDRFYEQYF.

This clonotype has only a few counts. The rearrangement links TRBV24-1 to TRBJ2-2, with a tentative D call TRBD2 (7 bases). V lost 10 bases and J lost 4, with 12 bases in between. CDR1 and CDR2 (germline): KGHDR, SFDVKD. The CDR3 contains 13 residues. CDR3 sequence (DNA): TGTGCCACAGGGGGGGAGAGCACCGGGGAGCTGTTTTTT. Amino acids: CATGGESTGELFF.

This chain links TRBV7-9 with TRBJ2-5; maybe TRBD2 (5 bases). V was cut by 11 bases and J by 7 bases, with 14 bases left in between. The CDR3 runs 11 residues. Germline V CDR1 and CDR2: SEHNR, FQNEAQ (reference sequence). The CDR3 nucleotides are TGTGCCGGGAGAAGAGAAGGGACCCAGTACTTC. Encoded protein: CAGRREGTQYF. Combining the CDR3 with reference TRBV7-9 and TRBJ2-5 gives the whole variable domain DTGVSQNPRHKITKRGQNVTFRCDPISEHNRLYWYRQTLGQGPEFLTYFQNEAQLEKSRLLSDRFSAERPKGSFSTLEIQRTEQGDSAMYLCAGRREGTQYFGPGTRLLVL.

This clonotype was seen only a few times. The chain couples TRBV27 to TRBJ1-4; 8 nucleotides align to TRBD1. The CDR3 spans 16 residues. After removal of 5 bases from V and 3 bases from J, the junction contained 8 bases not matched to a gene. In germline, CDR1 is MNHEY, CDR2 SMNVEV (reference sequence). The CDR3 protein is CASSTLIRGPNEKLFF. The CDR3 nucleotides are TGTGCCAGCAGTACCTTAATCAGGGGGCCTAATGAAAAACTGTTTTTT.

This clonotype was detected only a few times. The chain's CDR3 is CASSLGLAGGTYEQYF. CDR3 bases: TGTGCCAGCAGCTTAGGGCTAGCGGGGGGCACCTACGAGCAGTACTTC. The J gene is TRBJ2-7, the V gene TRBV11-2; 11 bases line up with TRBD2. Germline CDR1 reads SGHAT; CDR2 reads FQNNGV. J gave up 2 bases and V 1 base, and 4 bases lay outside the gene matches. This CDR3 has 16 amino acids.

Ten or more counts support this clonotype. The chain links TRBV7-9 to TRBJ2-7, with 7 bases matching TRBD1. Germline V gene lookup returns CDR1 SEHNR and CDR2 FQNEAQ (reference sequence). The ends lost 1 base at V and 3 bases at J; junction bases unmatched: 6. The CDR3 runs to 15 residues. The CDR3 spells CASSLVAGGLYEQYF. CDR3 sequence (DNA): TGTGCCAGCAGCTTAGTTGCAGGGGGTCTCTACGAGCAGTACTTC.

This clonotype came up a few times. CDR3 nucleotides: TGTGCCGCTGGGGGAAAGACAGATAATAGCAATCAGCCCCAGCATTTT. Residues: CAAGGKTDNSNQPQHF. The chain is built from TRBV15 and TRBJ1-5, with a possible D match to TRBD1 (5 bases). Trimming pared 11 bases from V and 0 bases from J, leaving 20 bases between. The CDR3 is 16 amino acids. The germline CDR1 and CDR2 sequences are LNHNV and YYDKDF (reference sequence).

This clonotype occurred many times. This CDR3 is CASSSGTSGKTQYF. The DNA of the CDR3 is TGCGCCAGCAGCTCAGGGACATCGGGAAAGACCCAGTACTTC. V and J are TRBV5-1 and TRBJ2-5, with D possibly TRBD1 on 6 matching bases. Trimming removed 3 bases at V and 6 bases at J, with 15 bases between. The CDR3 totals 14 residues. Germline assignment: CDR1 SGHRS and CDR2 YFSETQ.

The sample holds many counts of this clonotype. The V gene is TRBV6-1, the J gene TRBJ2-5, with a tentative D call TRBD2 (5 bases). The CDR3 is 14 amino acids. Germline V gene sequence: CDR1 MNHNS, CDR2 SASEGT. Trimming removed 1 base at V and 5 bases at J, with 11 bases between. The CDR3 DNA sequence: TGTGCCAGCAGTGAAGTTACGGGGTTGGAGACCCAGTACTTC. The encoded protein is CASSEVTGLETQYF.

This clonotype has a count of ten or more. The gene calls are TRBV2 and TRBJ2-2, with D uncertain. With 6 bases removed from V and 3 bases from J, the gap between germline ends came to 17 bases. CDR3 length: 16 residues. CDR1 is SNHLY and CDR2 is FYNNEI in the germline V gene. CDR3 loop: CASRGGVAAYTGELFF. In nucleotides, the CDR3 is TGTGCCAGCAGGGGCGGTGTGGCGGCCTACACCGGGGAGCTGTTTTTT.

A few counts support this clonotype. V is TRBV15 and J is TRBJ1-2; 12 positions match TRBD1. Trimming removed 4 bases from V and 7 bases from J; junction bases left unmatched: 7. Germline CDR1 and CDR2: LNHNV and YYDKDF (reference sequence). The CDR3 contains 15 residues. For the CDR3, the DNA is TGTGCCACCAGCAAGAAGGGACAGGGGGCTGCTGGCTACACCTTC. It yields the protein CATSKKGQGAAGYTF.

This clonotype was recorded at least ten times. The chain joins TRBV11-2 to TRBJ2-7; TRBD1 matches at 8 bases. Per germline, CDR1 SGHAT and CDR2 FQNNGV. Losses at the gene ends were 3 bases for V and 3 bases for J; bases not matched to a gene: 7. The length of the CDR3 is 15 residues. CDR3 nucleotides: TGTGCCAGCAGCTTCTCCGGGACAGGTGGCTACGAGCAGTACTTC. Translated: CASSFSGTGGYEQYF. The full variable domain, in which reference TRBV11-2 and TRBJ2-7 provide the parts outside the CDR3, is EAGVAQSPRYKIIEKRQSVAFWCNPISGHATLYWYQQILGQGPKLLIQFQNNGVVDDSQLPKDRFSAERLKGVDSTLKIQPAKLEDSAVYLCASSFSGTGGYEQYFGPGTRLTVT.